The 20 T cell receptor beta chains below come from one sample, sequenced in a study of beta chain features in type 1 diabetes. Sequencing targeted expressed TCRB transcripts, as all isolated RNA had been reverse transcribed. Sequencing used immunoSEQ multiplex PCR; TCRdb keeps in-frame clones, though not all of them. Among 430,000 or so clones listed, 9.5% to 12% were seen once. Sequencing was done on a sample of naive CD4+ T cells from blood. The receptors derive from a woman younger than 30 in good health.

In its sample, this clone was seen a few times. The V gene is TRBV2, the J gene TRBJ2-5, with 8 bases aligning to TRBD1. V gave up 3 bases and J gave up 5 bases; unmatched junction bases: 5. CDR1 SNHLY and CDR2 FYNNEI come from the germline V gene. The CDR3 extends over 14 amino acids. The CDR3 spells CASSDFGQGETQYF. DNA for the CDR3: TGTGCCAGCAGTGATTTCGGACAGGGTGAGACCCAGTACTTC.

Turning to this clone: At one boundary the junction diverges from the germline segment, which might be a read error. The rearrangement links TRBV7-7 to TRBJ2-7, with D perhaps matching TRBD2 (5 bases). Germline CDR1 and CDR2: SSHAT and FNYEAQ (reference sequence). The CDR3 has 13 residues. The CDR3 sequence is CASSRLHGYEQYF. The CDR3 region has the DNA TGTGCTAGCAGCAGACTACACGGCTACGAGCAGTACTTC.

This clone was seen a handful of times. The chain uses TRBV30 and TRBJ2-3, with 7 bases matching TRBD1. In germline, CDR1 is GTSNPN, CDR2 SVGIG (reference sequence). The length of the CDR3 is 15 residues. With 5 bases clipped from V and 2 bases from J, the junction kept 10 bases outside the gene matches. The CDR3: CAWRGDRVDTDTQYF. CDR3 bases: TGTGCCTGGCGAGGCGACAGGGTTGACACAGATACGCAGTATTTT.

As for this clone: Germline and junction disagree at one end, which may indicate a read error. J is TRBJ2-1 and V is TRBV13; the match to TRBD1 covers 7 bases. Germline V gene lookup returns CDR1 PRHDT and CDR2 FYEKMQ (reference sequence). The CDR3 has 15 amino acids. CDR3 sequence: CASSLGDSGPNEQFF. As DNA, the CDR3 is TGTGCCAGCAGCCTAGGGGACAGCGGCCCCAATGAGCAGTTCTTC.

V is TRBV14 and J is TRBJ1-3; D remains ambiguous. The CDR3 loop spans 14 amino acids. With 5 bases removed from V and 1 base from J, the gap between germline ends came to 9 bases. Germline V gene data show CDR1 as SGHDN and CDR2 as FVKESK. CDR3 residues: CASSYTVSGNTIYF. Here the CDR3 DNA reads TGTGCCAGCAGCTATACGGTGTCTGGAAACACCATATATTTT.

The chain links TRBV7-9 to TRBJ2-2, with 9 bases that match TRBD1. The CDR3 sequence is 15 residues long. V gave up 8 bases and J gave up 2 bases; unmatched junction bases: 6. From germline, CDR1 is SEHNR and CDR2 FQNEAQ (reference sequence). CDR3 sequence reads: CASAGTGINTGELFF. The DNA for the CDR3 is TGTGCCAGCGCCGGGACAGGGATCAACACCGGGGAGCTGTTTTTT.

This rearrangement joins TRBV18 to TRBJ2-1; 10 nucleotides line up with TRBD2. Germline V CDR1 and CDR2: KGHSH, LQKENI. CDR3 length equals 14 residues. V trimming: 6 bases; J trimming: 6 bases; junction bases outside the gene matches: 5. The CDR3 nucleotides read TGTGCCAGCTCGGAACTAGCGGGGCGCAATGAGCAGTTCTTC. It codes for CASSELAGRNEQFF.

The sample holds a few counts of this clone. The chain's CDR3 is CASSRGTSGTTDTQYF. CDR3 DNA: TGTGCCAGCAGCCGCGGGACTAGCGGGACTACGGATACGCAGTATTTT. The V and J genes are TRBV4-2 and TRBJ2-3; 13 bases are a match to TRBD2. V dropped 4 bases and J dropped 6; count of bases not matched to a gene: 7. From germline, CDR1 is LGHNA and CDR2 YNFKEQ. This CDR3 spans 16 amino acids.

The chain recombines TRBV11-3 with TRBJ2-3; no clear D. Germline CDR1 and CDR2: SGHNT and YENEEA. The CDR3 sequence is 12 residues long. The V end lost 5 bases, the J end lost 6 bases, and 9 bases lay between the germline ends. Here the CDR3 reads CASSPGWDTQYF. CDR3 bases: TGTGCCAGCAGCCCAGGATGGGATACGCAGTATTTT.

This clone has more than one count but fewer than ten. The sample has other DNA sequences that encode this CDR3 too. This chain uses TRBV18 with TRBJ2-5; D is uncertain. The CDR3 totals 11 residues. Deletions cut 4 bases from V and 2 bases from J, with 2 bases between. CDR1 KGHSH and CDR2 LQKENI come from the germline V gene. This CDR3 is CASSQQETQYF. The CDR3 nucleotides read TGTGCCAGCTCACAGCAAGAGACCCAGTACTTC.

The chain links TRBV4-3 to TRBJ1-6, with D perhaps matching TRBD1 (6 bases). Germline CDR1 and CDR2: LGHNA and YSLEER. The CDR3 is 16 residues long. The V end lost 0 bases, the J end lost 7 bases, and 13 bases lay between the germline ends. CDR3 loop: CASSQDVLQGNSPLHF. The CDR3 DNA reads TGCGCCAGCAGCCAAGACGTTCTCCAGGGGAATTCACCCCTCCACTTT.

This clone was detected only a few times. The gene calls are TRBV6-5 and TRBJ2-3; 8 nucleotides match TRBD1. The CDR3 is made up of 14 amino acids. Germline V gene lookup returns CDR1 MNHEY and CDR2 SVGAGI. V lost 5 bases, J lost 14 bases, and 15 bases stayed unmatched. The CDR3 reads CASSPDRGVIMVYF. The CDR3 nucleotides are TGTGCCAGCAGTCCCGACAGGGGAGTGATAATGGTGTATTTT.

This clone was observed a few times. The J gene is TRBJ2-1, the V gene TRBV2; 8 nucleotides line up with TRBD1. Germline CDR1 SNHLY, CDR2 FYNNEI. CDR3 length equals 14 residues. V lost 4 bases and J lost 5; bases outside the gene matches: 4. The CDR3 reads CASSVEQGDNEQFF. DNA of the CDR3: TGTGCCAGCAGTGTTGAACAGGGGGACAATGAGCAGTTCTTC. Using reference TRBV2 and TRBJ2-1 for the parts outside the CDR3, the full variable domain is EPEVTQTPSHQVTQMGQEVILRCVPISNHLYFYWYRQILGQKVEFLVSFYNNEISEKSEIFDDQFSVERPDGSNFTLKIRSTKLEDSAMYFCASSVEQGDNEQFFGPGTRLTVL.

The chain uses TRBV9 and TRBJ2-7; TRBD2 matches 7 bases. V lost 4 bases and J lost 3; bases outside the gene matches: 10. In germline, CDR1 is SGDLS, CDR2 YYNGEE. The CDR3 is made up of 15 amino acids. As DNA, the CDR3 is TGTGCCAGCAGCAGGGGAGCGGGATACATCTACGAGCAGTACTTC. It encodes CASSRGAGYIYEQYF. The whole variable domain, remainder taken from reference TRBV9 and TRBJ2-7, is DSGVTQTPKHLITATGQRVTLRCSPRSGDLSVYWYQQSLDQGLQFLIQYYNGEERAKGNILERFSAQQFPDLHSELNLSSLELGDSALYFCASSRGAGYIYEQYFGPGTRLTVT.

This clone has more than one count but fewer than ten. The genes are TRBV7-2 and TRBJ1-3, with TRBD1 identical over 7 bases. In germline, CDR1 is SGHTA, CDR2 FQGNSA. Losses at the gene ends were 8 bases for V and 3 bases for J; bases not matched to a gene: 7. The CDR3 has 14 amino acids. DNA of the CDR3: TGTGCCAGCTGGGAGACAGGGAGTGGAAACACCATATATTTT. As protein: CASWETGSGNTIYF.

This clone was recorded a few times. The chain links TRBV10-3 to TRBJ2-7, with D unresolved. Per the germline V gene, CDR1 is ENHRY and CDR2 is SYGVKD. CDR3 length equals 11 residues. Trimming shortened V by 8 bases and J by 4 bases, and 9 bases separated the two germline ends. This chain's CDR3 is CAIQTLYEQYF. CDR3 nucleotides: TGTGCCATCCAGACTCTATACGAGCAGTACTTC.

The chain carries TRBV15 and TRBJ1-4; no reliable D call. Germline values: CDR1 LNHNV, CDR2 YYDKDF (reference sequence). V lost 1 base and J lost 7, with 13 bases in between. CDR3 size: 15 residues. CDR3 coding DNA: TGTGCCACCAGCAGAGGTGACCTCAATAGTGAAAAACTGTTTTTT. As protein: CATSRGDLNSEKLFF.

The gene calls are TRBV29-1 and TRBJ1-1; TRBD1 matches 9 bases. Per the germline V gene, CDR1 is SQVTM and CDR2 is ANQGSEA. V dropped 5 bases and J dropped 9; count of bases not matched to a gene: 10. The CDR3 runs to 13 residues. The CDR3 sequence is CSVRDRATGQAFF. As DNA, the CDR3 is TGCAGCGTTCGGGACAGGGCCACTGGGCAAGCTTTCTTT.

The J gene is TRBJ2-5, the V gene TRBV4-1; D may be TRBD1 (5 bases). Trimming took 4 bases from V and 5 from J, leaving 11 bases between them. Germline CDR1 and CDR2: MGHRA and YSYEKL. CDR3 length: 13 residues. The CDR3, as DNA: TGCGCCAGCAGCCCCAGGGCGTCGGAGACCCAGTACTTC. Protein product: CASSPRASETQYF.

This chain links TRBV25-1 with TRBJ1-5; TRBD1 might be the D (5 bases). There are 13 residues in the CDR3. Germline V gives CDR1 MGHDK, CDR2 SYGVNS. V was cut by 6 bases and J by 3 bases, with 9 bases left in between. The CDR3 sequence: CASSTGFNQPQHF. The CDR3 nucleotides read TGTGCCAGCAGCACAGGCTTCAATCAGCCCCAGCATTTT.